The T cell receptor beta chain under discussion was sequenced for a study of cytomegalovirus exposure and HLA in healthy donors. Background on the study: Samples from HLA-typed donors yielded approximately 88 million unique TCRs in an early data release. Study-wide findings and caveats: Earlier analysis looked at TCR beta V segments, and most were productive about 90% or about 30% of the time.

Per the germline V gene, CDR1 is SEHNR and CDR2 is FQNEAQ (reference sequence). With 5 bases removed from V and 3 bases from J, the gap between germline ends came to 5 bases. The CDR3 has 12 amino acids. PCR primers comprised 60 Vbeta and 13 Jbeta primers. Profiled with immunoSEQ multiplex PCR; TCRdb holds only in-frame clones, not every one. The sample has some 160,000 clones, 82% seen once; the top ten hold 0.5% to 0.55%. In the case of this clone: The antigen is undetermined.

The genes are TRBV7-9 and TRBJ2-1; unclear D gene. This receptor was taken from a woman aged 45-65 years in good health and CMV-seronegative. Source material: PBMCs. As DNA, the CDR3 is TGTGCCAGCAGCCTAAGCTACAATGAGCAGTTCTTC. It specifies CASSLSYNEQFF.